The 28 T cell receptor beta chains listed next were all sequenced from one sample in a study of T cell clusters in autoimmune cytopenias. Multiplex touch-down PCR amplified TRB using TRB-A and TRB-B pools in one tube. TCRdb reprocessed the multiplex PCR reads and reports one entry per CDR3 protein, with no DNA. In all, the sample yields 7,000 or so distinct CDR3 sequences. Each sample's input was roughly 270 ng genomic DNA, roughly 38,000 genome equivalents. The data were also submitted as part of a second study, on T cell repertoires in aging, cancer and after chemotherapy.

The material sequenced was peripheral blood. The receptors were sampled from a human donor in good health.

By frequency, this clonotype is medium-sized. The V gene is TRBV19, the J gene TRBJ2-2. Germline lookup yields CDR1 LNHDA and CDR2 SQIVND (reference sequence). CDR3 length equals 14 residues. The CDR3 sequence: CASSVSDNTGELFF.

Its frequency marks this clonotype as medium-sized (0.01 to 0.1%). The chain joins TRBV6-5 to TRBJ1-2; TCRdb outputs TRBD1, but without DNA this stays unchecked. The V gene's germline CDR1 is MNHEY and CDR2 SVGAGI. This CDR3 has 14 amino acids. This CDR3 reads CASSYTGTAYGYTF.

This clonotype is classed as medium-sized (0.01 to 0.1%) by frequency. The chain recombines TRBV27 with TRBJ2-7; the TRBD2 assignment by TCRdb is unverifiable without DNA. Germline CDR1 is MNHEY and CDR2 is SMNVEV (reference sequence). The CDR3 length is 15 residues. Here the CDR3 reads CASSFASGGPGEQYF.

This clonotype is large by frequency. This rearrangement joins TRBV27 to TRBJ2-7; the D gene TCRdb calls, TRBD1, cannot be checked with no DNA. Germline CDR1 is MNHEY and CDR2 is SMNVEV (reference sequence). This CDR3 region has 14 residues. The CDR3 region is CASSYAAGADKEYF.

The chain uses TRBV12-3 or TRBV12-4 and TRBJ1-1; TCRdb lists TRBD1, though no DNA is available to test this call. This CDR3 is 18 amino acids long. The CDR3 reads CASSPDPRQGAWGTEAFF.

The rearrangement joins TRBV30 to TRBJ1-5; TCRdb designates TRBD1, a call that cannot be tested without DNA. Germline CDR1 is GTSNPN and CDR2 is SVGIG (reference sequence). CDR3 size: 16 residues. CDR3 in amino acids: CAWSAAGYNSNQPQHF.

This clonotype registers medium-sized by frequency. The V and J genes are TRBV11-1 and TRBJ2-7; TCRdb gives TRBD1 as the D gene, but with no DNA this cannot be confirmed. This CDR3 has 16 residues. Germline CDR1 SGHAT, CDR2 FQDESV (reference sequence). Here the CDR3 reads CASSLPRTGGIDEQYF.

Judged by frequency, this clonotype is medium-sized. The chain employs TRBV10-3 and TRBJ1-4; TCRdb outputs TRBD1, but without DNA this stays unchecked. Germline-derived CDR1 and CDR2 are ENHRY and SYGVKD. This CDR3 spans 13 amino acids. The CDR3 spells CATQDRGEEKLFF.

J is TRBJ1-1 and V is TRBV19. CDR3 length: 15 residues. The germline gives CDR1 LNHDA, CDR2 SQIVND (reference sequence). The CDR3 region is CASSIMSNRNTEAFF.

The chain joins TRBV6-2 or TRBV6-3 to TRBJ1-5. The CDR3 runs 14 residues. CDR1 MNHEY and CDR2 SVGEGT come from the germline V gene. CDR3 sequence: CASSFRISNQPQHF.

The chain recombines TRBV6-4 with TRBJ1-1; TCRdb selects TRBD1, and the lack of DNA leaves this call unchecked. Germline V gene lookup returns CDR1 MRHNA and CDR2 SNTAGT. The CDR3 length is 16 residues. The CDR3 here is CASSYISTGAFTEAFF.

This clonotype is identified as medium-sized (0.01 to 0.1%) from frequency. This rearrangement joins TRBV6-5 to TRBJ2-7. Per germline, CDR1 MNHEY and CDR2 SVGAGI. The CDR3 sequence is 14 residues long. CDR3: CASSYSQGSYEQYF.

V gene TRBV20-1 combines with J gene TRBJ2-7; TCRdb's D call of TRBD1 is untestable without DNA. The germline V gene has CDR1 DFQATT and CDR2 SNEGSKA (reference sequence). The CDR3 covers 14 residues. The CDR3: CSASRGQGSYEQYF.

Its frequency marks this clonotype as large. The J gene is TRBJ2-7, the V gene TRBV29-1. Germline V lookup: CDR1 SQVTM, CDR2 ANQGSEA. The CDR3 sequence is 13 residues long. This chain's CDR3 is CSVEDRRSYEQYF.

This chain uses TRBV6-4 with TRBJ1-1. The CDR3 sequence is 14 residues long. The germline CDR1 and CDR2 sequences are MRHNA and SNTAGT. The CDR3 reads CASSRSSMNTEAFF.

The rearrangement joins TRBV6-6 to TRBJ1-5; with no DNA, the TCRdb D assignment of TRBD1 cannot be verified. The CDR3 spans 13 residues. CDR1 is MNHNY, CDR2 SVGAGI, per germline (reference sequence). The CDR3 region is CASSLTGRTTEHF.

V usage is TRBV6-4 and J usage is TRBJ2-1. Germline assignment: CDR1 MRHNA and CDR2 SNTAGT. This CDR3 region has 15 residues. CDR3 residues: CASSEVESSYNEQFF.

In terms of frequency, this clonotype is medium-sized. This chain connects TRBV19 to TRBJ2-7; the D call of TRBD1 rests on TCRdb alone, since no DNA is present to check it. Looked up from germline, CDR1 is LNHDA and CDR2 is SQIVND (reference sequence). This CDR3 comprises 12 residues. The CDR3 protein is CASSIGGNEQYF.

The genes are TRBV5-5 and TRBJ2-7; absent DNA, TCRdb's TRBD2 call cannot be checked. The CDR3 extends over 15 amino acids. Germline values: CDR1 SGHKS, CDR2 YYEKEE (reference sequence). CDR3 sequence reads: CASSLRRVSSYEQYF.

The J gene is TRBJ1-3, the V gene TRBV19; the TCRdb D gene call, TRBD1, has no DNA to confirm it. The CDR3 is 16 residues long. Germline V lookup: CDR1 LNHDA, CDR2 SQIVND (reference sequence). CDR3 in amino acids: CASTSDRGGIGNTIYF.

This clonotype ranks as medium-sized in terms of frequency. The J gene is TRBJ1-2, the V gene TRBV29-1; TCRdb's assignment of TRBD1 cannot be checked, as there is no DNA. CDR3 size: 14 residues. Germline V gives CDR1 SQVTM, CDR2 ANQGSEA. The CDR3 sequence is CSVEGPGTFNGYTF.

Considering frequency, this clonotype is medium-sized. The chain has TRBV6-5 and TRBJ2-5; TCRdb gives TRBD2 as the D gene, but with no DNA this cannot be confirmed. Germline V gene lookup returns CDR1 MNHEY and CDR2 SVGAGI. The length of the CDR3 is 14 residues. The CDR3 here is CASSALTSVETQYF.

This clonotype is classed as medium-sized by frequency. The chain couples TRBV12-3 or TRBV12-4 to TRBJ2-2; there is no DNA to check the TCRdb D call of TRBD1. The CDR3 is 18 residues long. CDR3 protein: CASSFLGRRDRHTGELFF.

According to its frequency, this clonotype is medium-sized (0.01 to 0.1%). This rearrangement joins TRBV5-5 to TRBJ2-3. CDR1 SGHKS and CDR2 YYEKEE come from the germline V gene (reference sequence). This CDR3 has 13 amino acids. CDR3 protein: CASSLAGVDTQYF.

The chain links TRBV12-3 or TRBV12-4 to TRBJ1-5; with no DNA, the TCRdb D assignment of TRBD1 cannot be verified. The CDR3 length is 14 residues. The CDR3 is CASNLGGSPGPQHF.

The CDR3: CASSLYGGSTGELFF. The J gene is TRBJ2-2, the V gene TRBV13; TCRdb names TRBD1, which stays unverified in the absence of DNA. The CDR3 consists of 15 residues. Germline V gives CDR1 PRHDT, CDR2 FYEKMQ (reference sequence).

Measured by frequency, this clonotype is medium-sized (0.01 to 0.1%). The chain has TRBV6-5 and TRBJ2-7; TCRdb selects TRBD2, and the lack of DNA leaves this call unchecked. Per the germline V gene, CDR1 is MNHEY and CDR2 is SVGAGI. This CDR3 is built from 17 residues. CDR3 residues: CASSYSMASGGTYEQYF.

V usage is TRBV20-1 and J usage is TRBJ2-1. The CDR3 runs to 16 residues. Looked up from germline, CDR1 is DFQATT and CDR2 is SNEGSKA (reference sequence). CDR3 sequence reads: CSARDPRGGSYNEQFF.